These 25 T cell receptor beta chains came from one sample sequenced in a study of blood T cell repertoires in COVID-19 (dated by TCRdb to between 2020 and 2021). The library was built by means of the immunoSEQ multiplex PCR assay. In TCRdb, the immuneACCESS table is reduced to in-frame sequences with V and J assigned. These tables do not hold every clone; where another copy was compared, an unresolved V gene accounts for under half, and the others remain unexplained. Recorded for this sample are over 150,000 clones; 80% to 90% of them occurred a single time. The top ten hold around 12% of the sample. Sequencing was done on a sample of peripheral blood. The receptors here all came from an elderly woman with COVID-19, enrolled during active disease.

The V gene is TRBV6-2 or TRBV6-3, the J gene TRBJ2-7; 8 bases are shared with TRBD1. Unmatched junction bases numbered 7, after V lost 2 bases and J lost 1 base. CDR3 length: 16 amino acids. Germline V lookup: CDR1 MNHEY, CDR2 SVGEGT. The CDR3 sequence: CASSYPDRAPSYEQYF. Written as DNA, the CDR3 is TGTGCCAGCAGTTACCCGGACAGGGCCCCGTCCTACGAGCAGTACTTC.

The V call is TRBV27, the J call TRBJ1-6, with 12 bases that match TRBD1. V lost 5 bases and J lost 8; bases outside the gene matches: 1. Per the germline V gene, CDR1 is MNHEY and CDR2 is SMNVEV (reference sequence). There are 14 residues in the CDR3. This CDR3 is CASSGTGGDSPLHF. The CDR3 DNA sequence: TGTGCCAGCAGTGGGACAGGGGGCGATTCACCCCTCCACTTT.

The rearrangement links TRBV5-5 to TRBJ1-5, with a tentative D call TRBD1 (5 bases). Germline CDR1 and CDR2: SGHKS and YYEKEE (reference sequence). V dropped 5 bases and J dropped 6 bases, with 12 bases sitting between them. The CDR3 has 13 amino acids. CDR3 region: CASSRSGVQPQHF. The DNA of the CDR3 is TGTGCCAGCAGTCGATCGGGGGTTCAGCCCCAGCATTTT. Drawing the rest from reference TRBV5-5 and TRBJ1-5, the complete variable domain is DAGVTQSPTHLIKTRGQQVTLRCSPISGHKSVSWYQQVLGQGPQFIFQYYEKEERGRGNFPDRFSARQFPNYSSELNVNALLLGDSALYLCASSRSGVQPQHFGDGTRLSIL.

The chain uses TRBV6-1 and TRBJ1-6; tentative D call: TRBD1 (5 bases). V was trimmed by 4 bases and J by 2 bases, leaving 18 bases between them. The CDR3 length is 18 residues. The V gene's germline CDR1 is MNHNS and CDR2 SASEGT. The CDR3 DNA sequence: TGTGCCAGCAGTGGCCTTTGGGGGACTAGGACCTATAATTCACCCCTCCACTTT. Translated, it gives CASSGLWGTRTYNSPLHF.

With respect to this clone: The identical CDR3 is also encoded by other nucleotide sequences in the sample. V is TRBV29-1 and J is TRBJ1-1; D not resolved. The CDR3 length is 11 residues. Trimming cost V 4 bases and J 1 base, with 4 bases left between them. Germline CDR1 is SQVTM and CDR2 is ANQGSEA. The CDR3 here is CSVARNTEAFF. CDR3 nucleotides: TGCAGCGTTGCCAGGAACACTGAAGCTTTCTTT.

In this sample, this clone turned up once. This chain connects TRBV2 to TRBJ1-5; D not certain. This CDR3 contains 13 residues. The germline V gene has CDR1 SNHLY and CDR2 FYNNEI. V shed 4 bases and J shed 11 bases, with 15 bases lying between them. CDR3 nucleotides: TGTGCCAGCAGTGTTAGGCTAGGCGAGGCCCAGCATTTT. It specifies CASSVRLGEAQHF.

This chain uses TRBV12-3 or TRBV12-4 with TRBJ2-1, with unresolved D. This CDR3 spans 12 amino acids. The ends were cut back, 7 bases at V and 9 bases at J, with 13 bases in the middle. The CDR3: CASTKNRGEQFF. The CDR3 nucleotides are TGTGCCAGCACCAAAAATAGAGGTGAGCAGTTCTTC.

This clone was seen a single time. The chain has TRBV9 and TRBJ2-6; 8 nucleotides align to TRBD1. Germline trimming cut 5 bases from V and 0 bases from J; bases unmatched to any gene: 1. The CDR3 length is 15 residues. Germline values: CDR1 SGDLS, CDR2 YYNGEE. As DNA, the CDR3 is TGTGCCAGCAGTGGGACAGGCTCTGGGGCCAACGTCCTGACTTTC. It codes for CASSGTGSGANVLTF. The entire variable domain, with the rest obtained from reference TRBV9 and TRBJ2-6, is as follows: DSGVTQTPKHLITATGQRVTLRCSPRSGDLSVYWYQQSLDQGLQFLIQYYNGEERAKGNILERFSAQQFPDLHSELNLSSLELGDSALYFCASSGTGSGANVLTFGAGSRLTVL.

The chain carries TRBV6-4 and TRBJ2-4, with 7 bases that match TRBD1. The V gene's germline CDR1 is MRHNA and CDR2 SNTAGT. V lost 4 bases and J lost 14; bases outside the gene matches: 2. The length of the CDR3 is 10 residues. In DNA, the CDR3 is TGTGCCAGCAGTGGGACAGGAAAGTACTTC. It is translated as CASSGTGKYF.

The chain joins TRBV4-2 to TRBJ2-2, with 7 bases lining up with TRBD2. V shed 0 bases and J 8 bases; nucleotides not matched to a gene: 12. Germline CDR1 LGHNA, CDR2 YNFKEQ. The CDR3 is 17 residues long. CDR3 loop: CASSQEWREGIIGELFF. The CDR3 nucleotides are TGTGCCAGCAGCCAAGAGTGGAGGGAGGGTATTATAGGGGAGCTGTTTTTT.

The chain couples TRBV21-1 to TRBJ1-4; the listed D gene, TRBD1, was not tested against the DNA. TRBV21-1 is deemed a pseudogene. The CDR3 contains 15 residues. CDR3 sequence reads: CASSKGRTENEKLFF. The CDR3 DNA reads TGTGCCAGCAGCAAAGGGAGGACAGAGAATGAAAAACTGTTTTTT.

This clone was found a few times. This chain connects TRBV6-2 or TRBV6-3 to TRBJ1-5; no definite D call. Trimming pared 5 bases from V and 6 bases from J, leaving 11 bases between. The germline gives CDR1 MNHEY, CDR2 SVGEGT. CDR3 length: 13 amino acids. Here the CDR3 reads CASSNRGSQPQHF. In DNA form, the CDR3 reads TGTGCCAGCAGTAATCGAGGTAGTCAGCCCCAGCATTTT.

The chain is built from TRBV6-5 and TRBJ1-1; D is unclear. The length of the CDR3 is 13 residues. Germline V gene sequence: CDR1 MNHEY, CDR2 SVGAGI. V was pared by 4 bases and J by 0 bases, with 6 bases between. The CDR3 coding sequence is TGTGCCAGCAGTTCCAGTTTGAACACTGAAGCTTTCTTT. Amino acids: CASSSSLNTEAFF.

The chain couples TRBV5-4 to TRBJ1-1; D is uncertain. V gave up 4 bases and J gave up 5 bases, with 18 bases separating them. Germline lookup yields CDR1 SGHNT and CDR2 YYREEE (reference sequence). The CDR3 extends over 15 amino acids. The CDR3 DNA reads TGTGCCAGCAGCGCGGCAGAGGTAGGGAGTACTGAAGCTTTCTTT. Its protein is CASSAAEVGSTEAFF. Looking up the rest from reference TRBV5-4 and TRBJ1-1 gives the full variable domain: ETGVTQSPTHLIKTRGQQVTLRCSSQSGHNTVSWYQQALGQGPQFIFQYYREEENGRGNFPPRFSGLQFPNYSSELNVNALELDDSALYLCASSAAEVGSTEAFFGQGTRLTVV.

The chain carries TRBV5-6 and TRBJ1-2; a weak D match, TRBD1 (6 bases). The CDR3 is 13 residues long. V was cut by 4 bases and J by 4 bases, with 11 bases left in between. The germline CDR1 and CDR2 sequences are SGHDT and YYEEEE. CDR3 in amino acids: CASSRGQSYGYTF. CDR3 DNA: TGTGCCAGCAGCCGGGGACAAAGCTATGGCTACACCTTC. The entire variable domain, with the rest obtained from reference TRBV5-6 and TRBJ1-2, is as follows: DAGVTQSPTHLIKTRGQQVTLRCSPKSGHDTVSWYQQALGQGPQFIFQYYEEEERQRGNFPDRFSGHQFPNYSSELNVNALLLGDSALYLCASSRGQSYGYTFGSGTRLTVV.

This sequence joins TRBV27 and TRBJ1-5; D possibly corresponds to TRBD1 (5 bases). CDR3 size: 14 residues. Trimming took off 2 bases at V and 7 bases at J, with 12 bases between the two ends. Germline lookup yields CDR1 MNHEY and CDR2 SMNVEV (reference sequence). CDR3 protein: CASSLNGAVQPQHF. CDR3 nucleotides: TGTGCCAGCAGTTTAAATGGGGCTGTACAGCCCCAGCATTTT.

The chain joins TRBV6-2 or TRBV6-3 to TRBJ2-4, with 8 bases fitting TRBD2. The V and J ends lost 2 bases and 6 bases, in that order; junction bases with no gene match: 12. Germline CDR1 MNHEY, CDR2 SVGEGT. This CDR3 spans 17 amino acids. CDR3 bases: TGTGCCAGCAGTTACGTCCAGCGGGAGTTTATTAGAAACATTCAGTACTTC. The encoded protein is CASSYVQREFIRNIQYF.

This chain links TRBV30 with TRBJ1-1; TRBD1 might be the D (5 bases). Germline assignment: CDR1 GTSNPN and CDR2 SVGIG (reference sequence). This CDR3 comprises 12 residues. V lost 5 bases and J lost 11, with 18 bases in between. CDR3 DNA: TGTGCCTGGGCTCCGGGTGGGGCTCGCGCTTTCTTT. It specifies CAWAPGGARAFF.

The chain recombines TRBV2 with TRBJ2-7; D not certain. The germline V gene has CDR1 SNHLY and CDR2 FYNNEI. V gave up 2 bases and J gave up 4 bases, with 12 bases separating them. The CDR3 sequence is 14 residues long. The CDR3 DNA is TGTGCCAGCAGTGAATTGTACAGTAGATACGAGCAGTACTTC. Translation gives CASSELYSRYEQYF.

The CDR3 spells CATSDSLVPTDHNEQFF. The CDR3 nucleotides are TGTGCCACCAGTGATTCCCTTGTACCGACAGATCACAATGAGCAGTTCTTC. V usage is TRBV24-1 and J usage is TRBJ2-1; D may be TRBD1 (5 bases). V shed 2 bases and J shed 5 bases, with 18 bases lying between them. The CDR3 length is 17 residues. Germline V lookup: CDR1 KGHDR, CDR2 SFDVKD.

The chain couples TRBV5-1 to TRBJ1-6; 9 bases agree with TRBD1. This CDR3 contains 15 residues. Losses at the gene ends were 5 bases for V and 8 bases for J; bases not matched to a gene: 8. Germline CDR1 is SGHRS and CDR2 is YFSETQ. CDR3 bases: TGCGCCAGCAGTCGACTGACAGGGGGAGATTCACCCCTCCACTTT. Translation gives CASSRLTGGDSPLHF.

This clone was observed a single time. The chain couples TRBV4-1 to TRBJ1-2; tentative D call: TRBD1 (6 bases). Germline loops: CDR1 MGHRA, CDR2 YSYEKL. V gave up 3 bases and J gave up 3 bases, with 11 bases separating them. The CDR3 covers 14 residues. The CDR3 DNA is TGCGCCAGCAGCCACCCGACAGGATACTATGGCTACACCTTC. Translation: CASSHPTGYYGYTF.

The chain is built from TRBV28 and TRBJ2-5; D might be TRBD2 (6 bases). In germline, CDR1 is MDHEN, CDR2 SYDVKM. With 7 bases removed from V and 2 bases from J, the gap between germline ends came to 11 bases. This CDR3 has 13 amino acids. CDR3 sequence (DNA): TGTGCCAGCACGGCGGGATTTCAAGAGACCCAGTACTTC. It is translated as CASTAGFQETQYF.

This clone was found a few times. The chain carries TRBV5-6 and TRBJ1-4; no reliable D call. The CDR3 is made up of 14 amino acids. The germline gives CDR1 SGHDT, CDR2 YYEEEE. V lost 4 bases and J 0 bases, leaving 7 bases between the germline ends. CDR3 nucleotides: TGTGCCAGCAGCAATTCTGCAACTAATGAAAAACTGTTTTTT. It encodes CASSNSATNEKLFF.

The chain joins TRBV7-2 to TRBJ1-1; D perhaps matches TRBD1 (6 bases). In germline, CDR1 is SGHTA, CDR2 FQGNSA. The CDR3 is made up of 14 amino acids. V lost 3 bases, J lost 1 base, and 9 bases lay in between. The CDR3 is CASSLGHRNTEAFF. The CDR3 DNA is TGTGCCAGCAGCTTGGGACACCGGAACACTGAAGCTTTCTTT.